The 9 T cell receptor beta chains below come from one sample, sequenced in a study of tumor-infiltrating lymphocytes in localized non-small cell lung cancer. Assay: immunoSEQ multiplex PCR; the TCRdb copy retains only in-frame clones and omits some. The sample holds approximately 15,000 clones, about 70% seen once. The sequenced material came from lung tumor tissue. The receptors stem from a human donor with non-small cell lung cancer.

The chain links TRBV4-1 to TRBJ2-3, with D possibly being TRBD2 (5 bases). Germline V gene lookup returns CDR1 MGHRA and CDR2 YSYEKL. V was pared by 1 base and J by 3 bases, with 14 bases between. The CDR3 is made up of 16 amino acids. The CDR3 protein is CASSQGSALGTDTQYF. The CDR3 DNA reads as TGCGCCAGCAGCCAAGGTAGCGCCTTAGGTACAGATACGCAGTATTTT.

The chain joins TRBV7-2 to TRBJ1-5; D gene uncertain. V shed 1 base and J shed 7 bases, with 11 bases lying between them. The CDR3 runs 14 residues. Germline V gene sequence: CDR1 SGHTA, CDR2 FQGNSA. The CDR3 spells CASSLVGTGQPQHF. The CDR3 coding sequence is TGTGCCAGCAGCTTAGTGGGTACGGGACAGCCCCAGCATTTT. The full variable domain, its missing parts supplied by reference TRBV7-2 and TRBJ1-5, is GAGVSQSPSNKVTEKGKDVELRCDPISGHTALYWYRQSLGQGLEFLIYFQGNSAPDKSGLPSDRFSAERTGGSVSTLTIQRTQQEDSAVYLCASSLVGTGQPQHFGDGTRLSIL.

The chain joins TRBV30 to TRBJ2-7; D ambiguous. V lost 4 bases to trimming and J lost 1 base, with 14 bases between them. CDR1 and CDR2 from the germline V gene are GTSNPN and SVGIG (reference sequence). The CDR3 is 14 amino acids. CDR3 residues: CAWMAQAPSYEQYF. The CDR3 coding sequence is TGTGCCTGGATGGCCCAAGCGCCGTCCTACGAGCAGTACTTC.

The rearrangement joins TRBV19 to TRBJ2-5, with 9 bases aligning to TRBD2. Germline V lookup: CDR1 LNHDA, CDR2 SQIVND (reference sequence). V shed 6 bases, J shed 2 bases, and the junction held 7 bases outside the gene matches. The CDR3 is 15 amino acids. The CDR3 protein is CASRTSTSGQETQYF. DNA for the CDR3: TGTGCCAGTAGGACATCGACTAGCGGACAAGAGACCCAGTACTTC. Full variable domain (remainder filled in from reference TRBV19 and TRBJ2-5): DGGITQSPKYLFRKEGQNVTLSCEQNLNHDAMYWYRQDPGQGLRLIYYSQIVNDFQKGDIAEGYSVSREKKESFPLTVTSAQKNPTAFYLCASRTSTSGQETQYFGPGTRLLVL.

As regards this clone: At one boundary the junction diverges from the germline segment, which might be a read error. CDR3 region: CASSADYRGQDF. In DNA form, the CDR3 reads TGTGCCAGCAGCGCAGACTACAGGGGGCAGGACTTC. The genes are TRBV7-9 and TRBJ2-4; 9 bases agree with TRBD1. Germline V gene lookup returns CDR1 SEHNR and CDR2 FQNEAQ (reference sequence). This CDR3 comprises 12 residues. The full variable domain, its missing parts supplied by reference TRBV7-9 and TRBJ2-4, is DTGVSQNPRHKITKRGQNVTFRCDPISEHNRLYWYRQTLGQGPEFLTYFQNEAQLEKSRLLSDRFSAERPKGSFSTLEIQRTEQGDSAMYLCASSADYRGQDFGAGTRLSVL.

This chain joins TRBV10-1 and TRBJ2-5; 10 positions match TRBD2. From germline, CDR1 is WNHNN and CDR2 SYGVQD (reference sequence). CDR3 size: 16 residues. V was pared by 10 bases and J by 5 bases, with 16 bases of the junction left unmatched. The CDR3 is CATRVLPGLASETQYF. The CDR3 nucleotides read TGCGCCACCCGTGTTCTTCCGGGACTAGCGTCGGAGACCCAGTACTTC.

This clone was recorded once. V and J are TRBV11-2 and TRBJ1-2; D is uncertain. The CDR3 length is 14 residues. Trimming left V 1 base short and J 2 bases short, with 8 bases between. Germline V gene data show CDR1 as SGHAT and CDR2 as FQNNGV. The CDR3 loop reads CASSLGVENYGYTF. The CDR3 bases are TGTGCCAGCAGCTTAGGGGTAGAAAACTATGGCTACACCTTC.

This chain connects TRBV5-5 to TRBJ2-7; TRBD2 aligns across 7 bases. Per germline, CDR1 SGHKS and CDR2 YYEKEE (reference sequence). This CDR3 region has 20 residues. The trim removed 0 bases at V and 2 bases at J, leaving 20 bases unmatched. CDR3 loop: CASSLAMGGSGQFGTYEQYF. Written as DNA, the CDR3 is TGTGCCAGCAGCTTGGCCATGGGCGGGAGCGGTCAATTCGGAACCTACGAGCAGTACTTC.

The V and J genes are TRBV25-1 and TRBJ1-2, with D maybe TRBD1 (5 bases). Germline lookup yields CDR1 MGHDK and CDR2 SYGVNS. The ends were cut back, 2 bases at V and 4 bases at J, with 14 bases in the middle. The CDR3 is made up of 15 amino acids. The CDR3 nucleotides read TGTGCCAGCAGTGAAGACAGTTCCTCCACCTATGGCTACACCTTC. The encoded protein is CASSEDSSSTYGYTF.